The 6 T cell receptor beta chains given below trace back to one sample, sequenced in a study of human T cells and chemical hapten exposure. The starting material, unfractionated whole blood, was used for total RNA extraction. MiXCR, run by TCRdb on the 5' RACE reads, gives a single entry per CDR3 protein. The sample yields 130,000 or so distinct CDR3 sequences, around 4.1% seen once. The receptors here all came from a female donor in good health.

This clonotype has a handful of counts. The rearrangement joins TRBV11-2 to TRBJ2-4, with D hard to call. Trimming pared 2 bases from V and 0 bases from J, leaving 14 bases between. This CDR3 has 17 amino acids. CDR1 SGHAT and CDR2 FQNNGV come from the germline V gene. The CDR3, as DNA: TGTGCCAGCAGCTTACCGTGGAGACCTATAGCCAAAAACATTCAGTACTTC. Translating it yields CASSLPWRPIAKNIQYF. Full variable domain (outside the CDR3, taken from reference TRBV11-2 and TRBJ2-4): EAGVAQSPRYKIIEKRQSVAFWCNPISGHATLYWYQQILGQGPKLLIQFQNNGVVDDSQLPKDRFSAERLKGVDSTLKIQPAKLEDSAVYLCASSLPWRPIAKNIQYFGAGTRLSVL.

The sample holds many counts of this clonotype. The chain links TRBV5-1 to TRBJ2-2, with no clear D. The ends were cut back, 1 base at V and 6 bases at J, with 13 bases in the middle. Germline loops: CDR1 SGHRS, CDR2 YFSETQ. The CDR3 consists of 15 residues. The CDR3 spells CASSLYPGISGELFF. In DNA, the CDR3 is TGCGCCAGCAGCTTGTACCCCGGTATATCCGGGGAGCTGTTTTTT.

This clonotype was picked up a small number of times. A read error may explain this, as a much larger clone is one base away. The genes are TRBV6-2 or TRBV6-3 and TRBJ2-7, with D possibly being TRBD1 (6 bases). This CDR3 is built from 15 residues. The germline CDR1 and CDR2 sequences are MNHEY and SVGEGT. V was trimmed by 3 bases and J by 5 bases, leaving 17 bases between them. The CDR3 bases are TGTGCCAGCAGTTATTTCCGGACAGCAACCGACGAGCAGTACTTC. Translated: CASSYFRTATDEQYF.

This clonotype has a count of ten or more. The V call is TRBV7-9, the J call TRBJ1-1, with 7 bases matching TRBD1. With V trimmed by 3 bases and J by 1 base, 2 bases remained unmatched. The CDR3 consists of 14 residues. Germline CDR1 is SEHNR and CDR2 is FQNEAQ (reference sequence). In DNA, the CDR3 is TGTGCCAGCAGCTTTAAGGGGGCGAACACTGAAGCTTTCTTT. Its translation: CASSFKGANTEAFF.

To note about this clonotype: It may be a read error: a sequence one base away is much more abundant. This rearrangement joins TRBV29-1 to TRBJ2-3; no definite D call. V was pared by 4 bases and J by 4 bases, with 9 bases between. The CDR3 spans 12 residues. Germline V gene sequence: CDR1 SQVTM, CDR2 ANQGSEA. The CDR3 DNA reads as TGCAGCGTTGTTATCGGCTCAGATACGCAGTATTTT. Residues: CSVVIGSDTQYF.

This clonotype was detected ten times or more. The chain has TRBV9 and TRBJ2-4; 9 bases map to TRBD2. With 6 bases clipped from V and 5 bases from J, the junction kept 3 bases outside the gene matches. This CDR3 is 13 amino acids long. Germline V gene data show CDR1 as SGDLS and CDR2 as YYNGEE. The chain's CDR3 is CASNAGGENIQYF. The CDR3 DNA follows: TGTGCCAGCAACGCGGGAGGGGAAAACATTCAGTACTTC.